This passage covers 32 T cell receptor beta chains from one sample sequenced in a study of cytomegalovirus exposure and HLA in healthy donors. Primers for the PCR totalled 60 Vbeta and 13 Jbeta. Produced via immunoSEQ multiplex PCR; TCRdb's table is partial and in-frame only. The sample lists roughly 100,000 clones; 77% were seen once. Material: PBMCs. These receptors were collected from a middle-aged woman in good health and CMV-seropositive.

This clone was counted a few times. This chain uses TRBV10-3 with TRBJ1-4; 8 bases agree with TRBD1. CDR1 ENHRY and CDR2 SYGVKD come from the germline V gene. The CDR3 loop spans 15 amino acids. Unmatched junction bases numbered 1, after V lost 3 bases and J lost 1 base. The CDR3 here is CAISEQGGTNEKLFF. CDR3 DNA: TGTGCCATCAGTGAACAGGGGGGAACTAATGAAAAACTGTTTTTT.

CDR3: CASRPAKTGVISYEQYF. For the CDR3, the DNA is TGTGCCAGCAGGCCTGCTAAGACAGGGGTCATCTCCTACGAGCAGTACTTC. The chain couples TRBV28 to TRBJ2-5, with 8 bases aligning to TRBD1. The J call may be wrong; the DNA end is better matched by TRBJ2-7. CDR3 length: 17 residues. Germline V gives CDR1 MDHEN, CDR2 SYDVKM.

This chain links TRBV29-1 with TRBJ2-7, with 10 bases fitting TRBD2. Losses at the gene ends were 4 bases for V and 3 bases for J; bases not matched to a gene: 6. Per germline, CDR1 SQVTM and CDR2 ANQGSEA. The CDR3 runs 14 residues. The CDR3 nucleotides read TGCAGCGTTGGTACTAGCGGGAAGGGCTACGAGCAGTACTTC. It encodes CSVGTSGKGYEQYF.

The table lists this clone with a count of one. The chain employs TRBV6-4 and TRBJ2-1, with 8 bases matching TRBD2. V was pared by 5 bases and J by 4 bases, with 13 bases of the junction left unmatched. This CDR3 is 17 amino acids long. CDR1 and CDR2 from the germline V gene are MRHNA and SNTAGT. CDR3 nucleotide sequence: TGTGCCAGCAGTCCGTTCGAAGTCCGGGAGGGGTACAATGAGCAGTTCTTC. It is translated as CASSPFEVREGYNEQFF.

In the case of this clone: This could be a read error, since a much larger clone is one nucleotide away. The chain has TRBV5-1 and TRBJ2-5; TRBD2 matches 7 bases. V shed 2 bases, J shed 4 bases, and the junction held 8 bases outside the gene matches. CDR1 and CDR2 (germline): SGHRS, YFSETQ. The length of the CDR3 is 15 residues. The CDR3: CASSFGTSEVETQYF. In DNA form, the CDR3 reads TGCGCCAGCAGCTTTGGAACTAGCGAGGTAGAGACCCAGTACTTC.

The chain has TRBV5-1 and TRBJ1-1, with 8 bases identical to TRBD1. The junction had 5 bases not matched to a gene; V was cut back by 0 bases and J by 1 base. This CDR3 is 16 amino acids long. CDR1 is SGHRS and CDR2 is YFSETQ in the germline V gene. The chain's CDR3 is CASSLGIDRGNTEAFF. In DNA, the CDR3 is TGCGCCAGCAGCTTGGGTATAGACAGGGGGAACACTGAAGCTTTCTTT. Together with reference TRBV5-1 and TRBJ1-1, the CDR3 gives the full variable domain: KAGVTQTPRYLIKTRGQQVTLSCSPISGHRSVSWYQQTPGQGLQFLFEYFSETQRNKGNFPGRFSGRQFSNSRSEMNVSTLELGDSALYLCASSLGIDRGNTEAFFGQGTRLTVV.

The gene calls are TRBV28 and TRBJ2-2; no definite D call. The CDR3 extends over 15 amino acids. V dropped 8 bases and J dropped 6 bases, with 19 bases sitting between them. Per the germline V gene, CDR1 is MDHEN and CDR2 is SYDVKM. The CDR3 region has the DNA TGTGCCAGCCTGGCGGCTGGCCTTTGGGCCGGGGAGCTGTTTTTT. It translates to CASLAAGLWAGELFF.

This clone was seen only once. The gene calls are TRBV5-8 and TRBJ1-5, with D unresolved. V lost 1 base, J lost 3 bases, and 8 bases lay in between. Germline lookup yields CDR1 SGHTS and CDR2 YDEGEE. The length of the CDR3 is 14 residues. DNA of the CDR3: TGTGCCAGCAGCTTGTACTTTGTCAATCAGCCCCAGCATTTT. It specifies CASSLYFVNQPQHF.

The chain carries TRBV5-6 and TRBJ2-1, with TRBD2 matching over 8 bases. Trimming removed 0 bases from V and 4 bases from J; junction bases left unmatched: 9. CDR1 SGHDT and CDR2 YYEEEE come from the germline V gene. The CDR3 length is 17 residues. The CDR3 loop reads CASSLGGGTLLYNEQFF. The CDR3 coding sequence is TGTGCCAGCAGCTTGGGCGGGGGGACCCTGCTTTACAATGAGCAGTTCTTC.

The chain combines TRBV5-6 with TRBJ2-7; D is undetermined. V dropped 2 bases and J dropped 1 base, with 10 bases sitting between them. The germline gives CDR1 SGHDT, CDR2 YYEEEE. This CDR3 is 14 amino acids long. The CDR3 DNA sequence: TGTGCCAGCAGCTTTTCCGGAGTTTCCTACGAGCAGTACTTC. Its protein product is CASSFSGVSYEQYF.

The rearrangement uses TRBV27 and TRBJ1-1; D is possibly TRBD1 (5 bases). Trimming removed 0 bases at V and 4 bases at J, with 6 bases between. The CDR3 has 13 residues. Germline-derived CDR1 and CDR2 are MNHEY and SMNVEV (reference sequence). The CDR3 here is CASSLSGATEAFF. CDR3 sequence (DNA): TGTGCCAGCAGTTTATCAGGGGCCACTGAAGCTTTCTTT.

This clone was found a few times. The chain employs TRBV4-1 and TRBJ2-7; D is uncertain. V was cut by 1 base and J by 4 bases, with 11 bases left in between. Germline CDR1 is MGHRA and CDR2 is YSYEKL. The CDR3 loop spans 14 amino acids. CDR3 nucleotide sequence: TGCGCCAGCAGCCAAGCTCTCAGGCCGTACGAGCAGTACTTC. Translated: CASSQALRPYEQYF.

The chain joins TRBV5-5 to TRBJ2-7, with 7 bases lining up with TRBD1. J lost 1 base, V lost 0 bases, and 4 bases had no gene match. This CDR3 is built from 15 residues. Germline V lookup: CDR1 SGHKS, CDR2 YYEKEE (reference sequence). This CDR3 reads CASSLEGDSSYEQYF. CDR3 DNA sequence: TGTGCCAGCAGCTTGGAAGGGGACAGTTCCTACGAGCAGTACTTC.

The V and J genes are TRBV28 and TRBJ1-4, with a weak D call TRBD1 (5 bases). CDR1 and CDR2 from the germline V gene are MDHEN and SYDVKM. This CDR3 is 15 amino acids long. The germline V and J ends were trimmed by 4 bases and 3 bases, with 12 bases remaining between them. CDR3 sequence reads: CASSSRRGSNEKLFF. The CDR3 nucleotides are TGTGCCAGCAGTTCCCGGAGGGGCTCTAATGAAAAACTGTTTTTT.

The chain's CDR3 is CAISESGQGGTEAFF. The DNA for the CDR3 is TGTGCCATCAGTGAGTCGGGACAGGGGGGAACTGAAGCTTTCTTT. The rearrangement joins TRBV10-3 to TRBJ1-1, with TRBD1 matching 11 bases. The CDR3 covers 15 residues. J lost 5 bases, V lost 0 bases, and 2 bases had no gene match. Per germline, CDR1 ENHRY and CDR2 SYGVKD.

The CDR3 reads CASSVAPGLADSGANVLTF. DNA of the CDR3: TGTGCCAGCAGTGTAGCGCCCGGACTAGCGGACTCTGGGGCCAACGTCCTGACTTTC. This chain joins TRBV7-9 and TRBJ2-6, with 10 bases matching TRBD2. Trimming removed 6 bases from V and 0 bases from J; junction bases left unmatched: 11. Germline CDR1 is SEHNR and CDR2 is FQNEAQ (reference sequence). CDR3 size: 19 residues.

In this sample, this clone turned up a few times. The chain links TRBV7-6 to TRBJ2-5; the match to TRBD2 covers 7 bases. Germline assignment: CDR1 SGHVS and CDR2 FNYEAQ. The CDR3 spans 15 residues. V trimming: 6 bases; J trimming: 4 bases; junction bases outside the gene matches: 11. The CDR3 loop is CASSQVGAGVETQYF. The CDR3 DNA sequence: TGTGCCAGCAGTCAAGTGGGCGCGGGAGTAGAGACCCAGTACTTC.

The genes are TRBV4-1 and TRBJ1-4, with 8 bases fitting TRBD1. Germline assignment: CDR1 MGHRA and CDR2 YSYEKL. The CDR3 has 16 residues. V dropped 2 bases and J dropped 8; count of bases not matched to a gene: 10. The CDR3 sequence is CASSQSPTGVNEKLFF. CDR3 in DNA: TGCGCCAGCAGCCAATCGCCGACAGGGGTTAACGAAAAACTGTTTTTT.

The chain is built from TRBV19 and TRBJ2-5; 11 bases map to TRBD2. This CDR3 spans 17 amino acids. The junction had 14 bases not matched to a gene; V was cut back by 7 bases and J by 4 bases. Germline CDR1 LNHDA, CDR2 SQIVND (reference sequence). The CDR3 protein is CASTPTSLTSGIETQYF. The CDR3 nucleotides read TGTGCCAGTACTCCCACTTCACTGACTAGCGGGATAGAGACCCAGTACTTC.

The chain recombines TRBV28 with TRBJ2-2, with 8 bases that match TRBD2. CDR1 and CDR2 from the germline V gene are MDHEN and SYDVKM. V was clipped by 1 base and J by 1 base; unmatched bases: 5. The CDR3 has 17 amino acids. The CDR3 DNA follows: TGTGCCAGCAGTTTATCCGGGACTAGGCAGAACACCGGGGAGCTGTTTTTT. This gives the protein CASSLSGTRQNTGELFF.

V is TRBV7-2 and J is TRBJ2-1, with 8 bases lining up with TRBD1. This CDR3 is built from 15 residues. Germline V gives CDR1 SGHTA, CDR2 FQGNSA. V dropped 6 bases and J dropped 5; count of bases not matched to a gene: 9. The CDR3 DNA reads as TGTGCCAGCAGATATGACAGGGGCCGGGACAATGAGCAGTTCTTC. It specifies CASRYDRGRDNEQFF.

The chain carries TRBV5-1 and TRBJ1-1; D ambiguous. The CDR3 is 14 amino acids. Germline values: CDR1 SGHRS, CDR2 YFSETQ. Deletions cut 1 base from V and 5 bases from J, with 12 bases between. The DNA for the CDR3 is TGCGCCAGCAGCTTGAGGGAGGGCGGGACTGAAGCTTTCTTT. Protein: CASSLREGGTEAFF. Looking up the rest from reference TRBV5-1 and TRBJ1-1 gives the full variable domain: KAGVTQTPRYLIKTRGQQVTLSCSPISGHRSVSWYQQTPGQGLQFLFEYFSETQRNKGNFPGRFSGRQFSNSRSEMNVSTLELGDSALYLCASSLREGGTEAFFGQGTRLTVV.

The rearrangement uses TRBV9 and TRBJ1-6, with 7 nucleotides matching TRBD1. The J segment lost 3 bases and the V segment lost 0 bases, leaving 3 bases of the junction unmatched. Germline values: CDR1 SGDLS, CDR2 YYNGEE. This CDR3 is built from 16 residues. The CDR3 protein is CASSVEGQIYNSPLHF. For the CDR3, the DNA is TGTGCCAGCAGCGTAGAGGGACAGATCTATAATTCACCCCTCCACTTT.

The V call is TRBV9, the J call TRBJ2-7, with 7 bases aligning to TRBD1. V lost 4 bases to trimming and J lost 6 bases; unmatched junction nucleotides: 10. Germline V gives CDR1 SGDLS, CDR2 YYNGEE. The CDR3 spans 14 residues. The CDR3 is CASSPRTGFFEQYF. The DNA of the CDR3 is TGTGCCAGCAGCCCCCGGACAGGATTTTTCGAGCAGTACTTC.

V and J are TRBV7-2 and TRBJ1-2; the D gene is possibly TRBD1 (5 bases). The germline V and J ends were trimmed by 5 bases and 3 bases, with 16 bases remaining between them. Germline assignment: CDR1 SGHTA and CDR2 FQGNSA. The CDR3 extends over 15 amino acids. The CDR3 bases are TGTGCCAGCAGCCCTATGACAGCTACATACTATGGCTACACCTTC. Encoded protein: CASSPMTATYYGYTF.

This clone was counted a few times. V usage is TRBV11-3 and J usage is TRBJ2-6; D remains unclear. Germline CDR1 reads SGHNT; CDR2 reads YENEEA. The V gene lost 2 bases and the J gene lost 0 bases, with 2 bases spanning the gap. The CDR3 loop spans 14 amino acids. Written as DNA, the CDR3 is TGTGCCAGCAGCTTATACTCTGGGGCCAACGTCCTGACTTTC. Protein: CASSLYSGANVLTF.

The CDR3 loop is CSVEIVAGDQETQYF. The CDR3 bases are TGCAGCGTTGAAATAGTAGCGGGGGACCAAGAGACCCAGTACTTC. This chain connects TRBV29-1 to TRBJ2-5; 9 nucleotides agree with TRBD2. V was clipped by 2 bases and J by 0 bases; unmatched bases: 4. Germline values: CDR1 SQVTM, CDR2 ANQGSEA. The CDR3 contains 15 residues. The full variable domain, rest sourced from reference TRBV29-1 and TRBJ2-5, is SAVISQKPSRDICQRGTSLTIQCQVDSQVTMMFWYRQQPGQSLTLIATANQGSEATYESGFVIDKFPISRPNLTFSTLTVSNMSPEDSSIYLCSVEIVAGDQETQYFGPGTRLLVL.

This chain uses TRBV6-1 with TRBJ1-2; D is possibly TRBD1 (6 bases). This CDR3 region has 15 residues. Germline CDR1 is MNHNS and CDR2 is SASEGT. V was shortened by 4 bases and J by 7 bases, with 19 bases between the two germline ends. The DNA for the CDR3 is TGTGCCAGCAGTGTCAGGGAGGGGGGCGCGGGTGGCTACACCTTC. Translated, it gives CASSVREGGAGGYTF.

The J gene is TRBJ2-1, the V gene TRBV19, with 13 bases matching TRBD2. Unmatched junction bases numbered 6, after V lost 4 bases and J lost 9 bases. Germline-derived CDR1 and CDR2 are LNHDA and SQIVND (reference sequence). The CDR3 has 15 amino acids. CDR3: CASSTTSGGLSEQFF. In DNA, the CDR3 is TGTGCCAGTAGTACGACTAGCGGGGGGTTGAGTGAGCAGTTCTTC.

The chain combines TRBV2 with TRBJ2-1; 12 bases map to TRBD2. The V and J ends lost 7 bases and 5 bases, in that order; junction bases with no gene match: 6. The V gene's germline CDR1 is SNHLY and CDR2 FYNNEI. The CDR3 spans 15 residues. The CDR3, as DNA: TGTGCCAGCAACCCCGGACTAGCGGGAAACAATGAGCAGTTCTTC. It yields the protein CASNPGLAGNNEQFF.

V usage is TRBV6-1 and J usage is TRBJ2-7, with unresolved D. Germline CDR1 reads MNHNS; CDR2 reads SASEGT. The V end was cut by 8 bases, the J end by 0 bases, with 14 bases between. This CDR3 region has 14 residues. DNA for the CDR3: TGTGCCAGCGGATATACTACGAGCTCCTACGAGCAGTACTTC. Encoded protein: CASGYTTSSYEQYF.

The CDR3 is CATSTWTVNSNQPQHF. Here the CDR3 DNA reads TGTGCCACCAGCACATGGACAGTAAATAGCAATCAGCCCCAGCATTTT. The chain joins TRBV15 to TRBJ1-5, with D possibly TRBD1 on 6 matching bases. CDR3 size: 16 residues. Looked up from germline, CDR1 is LNHNV and CDR2 is YYDKDF (reference sequence). The ends were cut back, 4 bases at V and 0 bases at J, with 13 bases in the middle.